The sequence of this T cell receptor beta chain was determined in a study of CD8+CD57+ T cells in acquired aplastic anemia. V lost 7 bases and J lost 7, with 10 bases in between. The CDR3 is made up of 11 amino acids. CDR1 DFQATT and CDR2 SNEGSKA come from the germline V gene (reference sequence). Genomic DNA constituted the template upon which TCR beta VDJ and CDR3 profiling was performed. TCRdb re-called the reads through MiXCR, storing one row per CDR3 protein. Here the sample spans around 200,000 distinct CDR3 sequences, 40% to 60% being singletons. Flow cytometry had shown expanded CD8+CD57+ cells in the patients chosen for sequencing.

Sequencing used sorted CD4+, CD8+, or CD8+CD57+ T cells (not recorded which) from PBMCs. V and J are TRBV20-1 and TRBJ1-4; D unresolved. The TCR originated in a human donor with aplastic anemia. The CDR3 sequence: CSVWLFEKLFF. CDR3 DNA sequence: TGCAGTGTTTGGTTGTTTGAAAAACTGTTTTTT.